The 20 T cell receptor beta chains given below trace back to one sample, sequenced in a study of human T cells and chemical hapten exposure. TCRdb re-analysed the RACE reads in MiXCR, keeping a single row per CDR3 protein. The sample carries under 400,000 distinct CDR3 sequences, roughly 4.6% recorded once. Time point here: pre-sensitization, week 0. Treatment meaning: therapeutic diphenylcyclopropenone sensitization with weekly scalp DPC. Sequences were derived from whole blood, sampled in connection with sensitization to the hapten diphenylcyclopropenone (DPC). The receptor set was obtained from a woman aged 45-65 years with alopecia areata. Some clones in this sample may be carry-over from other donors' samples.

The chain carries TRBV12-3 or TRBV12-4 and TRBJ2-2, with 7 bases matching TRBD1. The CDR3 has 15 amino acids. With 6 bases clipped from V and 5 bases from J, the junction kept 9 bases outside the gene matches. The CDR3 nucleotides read TGTGCCAGCAGCCCCGACAGGGTAGGGACCGGGGAGCTGTTTTTT. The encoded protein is CASSPDRVGTGELFF.

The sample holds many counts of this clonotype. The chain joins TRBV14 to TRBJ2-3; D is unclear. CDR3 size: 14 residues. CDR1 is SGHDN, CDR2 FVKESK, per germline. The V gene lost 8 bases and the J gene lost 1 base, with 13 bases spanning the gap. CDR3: CASGRRHGTDTQYF. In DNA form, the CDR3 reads TGTGCCAGCGGCAGGCGGCACGGCACAGATACGCAGTATTTT.

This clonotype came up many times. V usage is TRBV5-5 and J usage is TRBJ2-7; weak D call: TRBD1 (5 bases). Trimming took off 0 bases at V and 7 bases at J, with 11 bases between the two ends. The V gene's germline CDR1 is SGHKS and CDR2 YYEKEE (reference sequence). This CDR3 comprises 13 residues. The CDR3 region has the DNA TGTGCCAGCAGCTTGGGTTCCCAGGGTGAGCAGTACTTC. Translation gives CASSLGSQGEQYF.

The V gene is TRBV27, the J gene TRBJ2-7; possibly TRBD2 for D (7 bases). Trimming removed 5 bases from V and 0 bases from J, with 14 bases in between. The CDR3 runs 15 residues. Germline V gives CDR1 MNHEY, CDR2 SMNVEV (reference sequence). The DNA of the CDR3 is TGTGCCAGCAGTCCGGGGGGCCCCAGCTCCTACGAGCAGTACTTC. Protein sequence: CASSPGGPSSYEQYF.

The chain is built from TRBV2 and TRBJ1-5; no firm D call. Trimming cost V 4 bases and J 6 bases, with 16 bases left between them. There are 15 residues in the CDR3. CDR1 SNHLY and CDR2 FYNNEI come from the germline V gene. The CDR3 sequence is CASSGAEGDGQPQHF. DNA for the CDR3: TGTGCCAGCAGTGGGGCTGAGGGTGACGGTCAGCCCCAGCATTTT.

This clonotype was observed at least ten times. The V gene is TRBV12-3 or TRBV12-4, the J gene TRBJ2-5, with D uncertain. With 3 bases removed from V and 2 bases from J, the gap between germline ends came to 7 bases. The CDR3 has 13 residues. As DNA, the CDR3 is TGTGCCAGCAGTTTGGGCAGACAAGAGACCCAGTACTTC. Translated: CASSLGRQETQYF.

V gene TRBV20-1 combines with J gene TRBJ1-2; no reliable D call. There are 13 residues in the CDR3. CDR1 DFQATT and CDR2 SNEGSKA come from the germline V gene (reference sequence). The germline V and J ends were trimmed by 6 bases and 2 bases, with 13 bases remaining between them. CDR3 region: CSALSHGNYGYTF. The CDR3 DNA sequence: TGCAGTGCACTTTCGCACGGCAACTATGGCTACACCTTC.

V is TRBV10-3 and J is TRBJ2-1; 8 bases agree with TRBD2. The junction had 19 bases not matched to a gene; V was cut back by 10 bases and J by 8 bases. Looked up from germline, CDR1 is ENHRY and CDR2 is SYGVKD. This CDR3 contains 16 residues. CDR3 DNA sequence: TGTGCCACCGTGCCGGCGCGGGGGGCCGCCGTGGATGAGCAGTTCTTC. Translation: CATVPARGAAVDEQFF.

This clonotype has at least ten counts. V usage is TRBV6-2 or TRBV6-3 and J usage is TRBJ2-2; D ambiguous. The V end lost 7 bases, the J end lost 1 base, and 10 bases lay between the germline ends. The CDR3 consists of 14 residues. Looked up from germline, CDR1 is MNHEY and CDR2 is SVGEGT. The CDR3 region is CASTRPLNTGELFF. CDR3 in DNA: TGTGCCAGCACCCGGCCATTGAACACCGGGGAGCTGTTTTTT.

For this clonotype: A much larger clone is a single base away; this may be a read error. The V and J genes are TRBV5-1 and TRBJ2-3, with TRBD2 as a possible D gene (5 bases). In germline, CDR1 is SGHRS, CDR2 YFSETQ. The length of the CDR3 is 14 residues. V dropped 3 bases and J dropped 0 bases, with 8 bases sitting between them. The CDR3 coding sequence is TGCGCCAGCAGCTCCCAGCGGAGCACAGATACGCAGTATTTT. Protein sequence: CASSSQRSTDTQYF.

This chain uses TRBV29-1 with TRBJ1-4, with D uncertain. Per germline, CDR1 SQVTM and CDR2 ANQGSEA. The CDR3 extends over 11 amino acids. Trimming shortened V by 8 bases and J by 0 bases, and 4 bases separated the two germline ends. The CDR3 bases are TGCAGCTTTGCAACTAATGAAAAACTGTTTTTT. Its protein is CSFATNEKLFF.

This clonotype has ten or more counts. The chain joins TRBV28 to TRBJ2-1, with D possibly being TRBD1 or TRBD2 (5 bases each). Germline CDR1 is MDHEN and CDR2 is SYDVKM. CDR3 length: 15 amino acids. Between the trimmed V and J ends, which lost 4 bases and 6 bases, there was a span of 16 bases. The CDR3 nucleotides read TGTGCCAGCAGTTCTCGGGGCCGGATGGGCAATGAGCAGTTCTTC. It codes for CASSSRGRMGNEQFF.

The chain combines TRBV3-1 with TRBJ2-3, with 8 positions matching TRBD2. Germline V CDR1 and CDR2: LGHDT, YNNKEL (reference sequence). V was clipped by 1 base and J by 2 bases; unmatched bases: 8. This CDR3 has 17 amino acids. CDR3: CASSQVASGRFTDTQYF. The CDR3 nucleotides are TGTGCCAGCAGCCAAGTAGCGAGCGGGAGATTCACAGATACGCAGTATTTT.

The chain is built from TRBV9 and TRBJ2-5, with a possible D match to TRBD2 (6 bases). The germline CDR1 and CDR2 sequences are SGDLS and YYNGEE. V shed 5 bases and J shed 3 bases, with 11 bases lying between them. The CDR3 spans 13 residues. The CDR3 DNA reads TGTGCCAGCAGGGAGGGCAGAGAAGAGACCCAGTACTTC. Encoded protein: CASREGREETQYF.

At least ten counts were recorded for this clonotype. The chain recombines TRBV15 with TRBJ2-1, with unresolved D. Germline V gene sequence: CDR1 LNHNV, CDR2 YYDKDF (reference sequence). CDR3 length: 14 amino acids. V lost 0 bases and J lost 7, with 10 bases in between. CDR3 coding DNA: TGTGCCACCAGCAGAGAAGAGGAGTGGAATGAGCAGTTCTTC. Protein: CATSREEEWNEQFF.

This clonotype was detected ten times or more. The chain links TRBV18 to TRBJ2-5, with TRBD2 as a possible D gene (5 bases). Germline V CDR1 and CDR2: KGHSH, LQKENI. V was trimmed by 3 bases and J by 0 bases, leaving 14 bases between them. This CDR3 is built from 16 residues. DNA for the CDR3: TGTGCCAGCTCACCCCTTCCCGGGAAAAACCAAGAGACCCAGTACTTC. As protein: CASSPLPGKNQETQYF.

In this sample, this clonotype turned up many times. The CDR3 sequence is CASSLGGLAGGLNEQFF. In DNA, the CDR3 is TGTGCCAGCAGTTTAGGGGGGTTAGCGGGAGGCCTAAATGAGCAGTTCTTC. The chain couples TRBV28 to TRBJ2-1; 10 bases match TRBD2. Germline loops: CDR1 MDHEN, CDR2 SYDVKM. The V and J ends lost 2 bases and 7 bases, in that order; junction bases with no gene match: 11. CDR3 size: 17 residues.

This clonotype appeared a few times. The CDR3 DNA sequence: TGTGCCAGCAGCCTAGCGGAGGGGGCAGGATACGAGCAGTACTTC. This codes for CASSLAEGAGYEQYF. V is TRBV3-1 and J is TRBJ2-7; D possibly corresponds to TRBD1 (7 bases). The CDR3 totals 15 residues. The germline V gene has CDR1 LGHDT and CDR2 YNNKEL (reference sequence). V shed 4 bases and J shed 4 bases, with 17 bases lying between them.

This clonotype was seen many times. CDR3 coding DNA: TGCGCCAGCAGCCGAGGAGCGGGAGAATACAATGAGCAGTTCTTC. Residues: CASSRGAGEYNEQFF. V and J are TRBV4-3 and TRBJ2-1; 8 positions match TRBD2. Germline CDR1 is LGHNA and CDR2 is YSLEER. Trimming at V came to 4 bases and at J to 4 bases, leaving 6 bases not matched to a gene. The CDR3 runs 15 residues.

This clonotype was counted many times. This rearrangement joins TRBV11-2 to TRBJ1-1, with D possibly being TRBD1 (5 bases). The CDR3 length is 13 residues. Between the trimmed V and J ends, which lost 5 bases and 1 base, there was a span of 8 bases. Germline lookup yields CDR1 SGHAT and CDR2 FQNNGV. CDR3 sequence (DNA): TGTGCCAGCAGCGCGAGGGGGAACACTGAAGCTTTCTTT. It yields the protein CASSARGNTEAFF.